This TCR beta chain was profiled in a study of T cells in Graves' hyperthyroidism and ophthalmopathy. Overall study: Any treatment followed the collection of peripheral blood at initial diagnosis.

Points from the study as a whole: In blood, most of the thyroid clonotypes expanded above 0.001 were also present. Stable hyperthyroidism was told apart from ophthalmopathy by a model built on 13 V-J features.

There were TCR beta CDR3 regions amplified from RNA transcripts. With the HTBI primer set, the TCR CDR3 went through a first round of RT-PCR. TCRdb used MiXCR to reprocess the multiplex PCR reads, holding one entry per CDR3 protein. The profile shows hundreds of thousands of distinct CDR3 sequences, roughly an eighth of them singletons. The V gene lost 7 bases and the J gene lost 4 bases, with 11 bases spanning the gap. CDR3 length: 12 residues. Germline values: CDR1 DFQATT, CDR2 SNEGSKA (reference sequence). This clonotype was recorded many times. Antigen specificity is unknown. This receptor was identified in a woman between 18 and 29 years old with Graves' hyperthyroidism. The sequencing sample was made of blood. The chain has TRBV20-1 and TRBJ1-5; maybe TRBD1 (5 bases). The CDR3 reads CSGREGNQPQHF. In nucleotides, the CDR3 is TGCAGTGGCAGGGAGGGTAATCAGCCCCAGCATTTT.